What follows are 3 T cell receptor beta chains derived from one specimen sequenced in a study of T cells after yellow fever vaccination. TCRdb itself ran the 5' RACE reads through MiXCR, one entry per CDR3 protein. The table shows a few hundred thousand distinct CDR3 sequences, with around 4.4% occurring only once. The sequenced sample was PBMCs, obtained 15 days after the yellow fever booster vaccination. The receptor set was obtained from a man younger than 35 who received the YFV17D yellow fever vaccine.

This clonotype showed up just a few times. The chain recombines TRBV12-3 or TRBV12-4 with TRBJ2-1, with 11 bases aligning to TRBD1. The ends lost 6 bases at V and 3 bases at J; junction bases unmatched: 16. This CDR3 region has 19 residues. CDR3 DNA sequence: TGTGCCAGCAGGGGACAGGGGGAAAGTCTACAAAGGGTCTACAATGAGCAGTTCTTC. Translated, it gives CASRGQGESLQRVYNEQFF.

The rearrangement uses TRBV5-1 and TRBJ2-3, with D maybe TRBD2 (6 bases). The CDR3 is 15 residues long. V was shortened by 2 bases and J by 4 bases, with 14 bases between the two germline ends. CDR1 SGHRS and CDR2 YFSETQ come from the germline V gene. In nucleotides, the CDR3 is TGCGCCAGCAGCTTCCAGGAGGGCCCTTCAGATACGCAGTATTTT. Its translation: CASSFQEGPSDTQYF.

The V and J genes are TRBV19 and TRBJ2-1; D may be TRBD1 (5 bases). Between the trimmed V and J ends, which lost 1 base and 7 bases, there was a span of 8 bases. The CDR3 is 13 amino acids. Germline V CDR1 and CDR2: LNHDA, SQIVND (reference sequence). The CDR3 here is CASSIGSGNEQFF. The CDR3 DNA sequence: TGTGCCAGTAGTATAGGTTCAGGGAATGAGCAGTTCTTC.